Presented here are 5 T cell receptor beta chains from one specimen sequenced in a study of CD4 T cells in relation to SARS-CoV-2 and coronaviruses. Clones were sequenced by immunoSEQ multiplex PCR, and TCRdb holds only the in-frame ones, with some missing. The table has about 68,000 clones, approximately 93% seen once. The unexposed donors gave CD4+ T cells in 2011-2018, prior to COVID-19. Input material: naive CD4+ T cells from PBMCs. Subset indicated: naive CD4+ T cells isolated by negative enrichment. The receptors stem from a human donor in good health.

This chain joins TRBV13 and TRBJ2-7, with 8 bases fitting TRBD2. J was trimmed by 2 bases and V by 7 bases; bases with no gene match: 7. Germline V gene data show CDR1 as PRHDT and CDR2 as FYEKMQ (reference sequence). The CDR3 runs to 14 residues. CDR3 coding DNA: TGTGCCAGCAAACGGGGGGGATTACCCTACGAGCAGTACTTC. This translates into CASKRGGLPYEQYF.

The rearrangement uses TRBV5-4 and TRBJ2-2, with 8 bases that match TRBD1. The length of the CDR3 is 15 residues. J lost 6 bases, V lost 4 bases, and 8 bases had no gene match. Germline V gene sequence: CDR1 SGHNT, CDR2 YYREEE (reference sequence). As DNA, the CDR3 is TGTGCCAGCAGCCGCCAGGGGGCGCGGTCCGGGGAGCTGTTTTTT. Translated: CASSRQGARSGELFF.

V is TRBV11-2 and J is TRBJ2-7; possibly TRBD1 for D (6 bases). CDR3 size: 17 residues. Per the germline V gene, CDR1 is SGHAT and CDR2 is FQNNGV. Trimming took 5 bases from V and 5 from J, leaving 25 bases between them. In DNA, the CDR3 is TGTGCCAGCAGCCCAGTAGTTCGGCAGGGGTCCGACAACGAGCAGTACTTC. Its translation is CASSPVVRQGSDNEQYF.

The V gene is TRBV5-1, the J gene TRBJ1-1; D uncertain. V lost 5 bases, J lost 7 bases, and 15 bases lay in between. The CDR3 runs 13 residues. Germline V lookup: CDR1 SGHRS, CDR2 YFSETQ. The CDR3 coding sequence is TGCGCCAGCAGACTCTTCGGAGGGAGTGAAGCTTTCTTT. Its protein product is CASRLFGGSEAFF.

The V gene is TRBV6-2 or TRBV6-3, the J gene TRBJ2-7; TRBD2 might be the D (5 bases). This CDR3 contains 15 residues. V was pared by 6 bases and J by 1 base, with 16 bases between. Germline values: CDR1 MNHEY, CDR2 SVGEGT. DNA for the CDR3: TGTGCCAGCAGCGAGCCTGGGTCGGGGTCCTACGAGCAGTACTTC. Protein product: CASSEPGSGSYEQYF.